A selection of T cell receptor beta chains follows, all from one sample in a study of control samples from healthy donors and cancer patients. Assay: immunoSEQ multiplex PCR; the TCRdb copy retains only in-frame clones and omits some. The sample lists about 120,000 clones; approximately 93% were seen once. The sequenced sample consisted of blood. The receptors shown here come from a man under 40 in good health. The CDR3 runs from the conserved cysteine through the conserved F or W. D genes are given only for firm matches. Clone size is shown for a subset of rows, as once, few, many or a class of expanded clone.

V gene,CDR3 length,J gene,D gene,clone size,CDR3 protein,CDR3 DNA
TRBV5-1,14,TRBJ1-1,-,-,CASSLALTEGSAFF,TGCGCCAGCAGCTTGGCCCTGACAGAGGGTAGCGCTTTCTTT
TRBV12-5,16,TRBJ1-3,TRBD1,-,CASGLGGQGFVDTIYF,TGTGCTAGTGGTTTGGGGGGACAGGGCTTCGTGGACACCATATATTTT
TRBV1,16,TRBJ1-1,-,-,CTSSDLKGRENTEAFF,TGCACCAGCAGCGATTTGAAGGGACGGGAGAACACTGAAGCTTTCTTT
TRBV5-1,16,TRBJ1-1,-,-,CASSLVGRSLTTEAFF,TGCGCCAGCAGCTTGGTGGGTAGGAGTTTGACCACTGAAGCTTTCTTT
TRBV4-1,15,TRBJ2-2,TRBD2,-,CASSLGLQNTGELFF,TGCGCCAGCAGCTTGGGACTACAGAACACCGGGGAGCTGTTTTTT
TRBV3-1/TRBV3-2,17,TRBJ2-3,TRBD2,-,CASSQVLAGGRADTQYF,TGTGCCAGCAGCCAAGTTCTAGCGGGGGGGCGGGCAGATACGCAGTATTTT
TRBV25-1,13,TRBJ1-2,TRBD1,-,CASSELGTDGYTF,TGTGCCAGCAGTGAACTAGGGACAGATGGCTACACCTTC
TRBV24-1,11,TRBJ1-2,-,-,CATSDEGGYTF,TGTGCCACCAGTGATGAGGGTGGCTACACCTTC
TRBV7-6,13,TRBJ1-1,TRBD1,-,CASSETGGTEAFF,TGTGCCAGCAGCGAAACAGGGGGCACTGAAGCTTTCTTT
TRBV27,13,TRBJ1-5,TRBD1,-,CASSFGQDQPQHF,TGTGCCAGCAGTTTTGGACAGGATCAGCCCCAGCATTTT
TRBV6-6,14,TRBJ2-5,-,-,CASSFGLVEETQYF,TGTGCCAGCAGTTTCGGGTTAGTCGAAGAGACCCAGTACTTC
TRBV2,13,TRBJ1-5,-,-,CASTNTLNQPQHF,TGTGCCAGCACCAACACCCTCAATCAGCCCCAGCATTTT
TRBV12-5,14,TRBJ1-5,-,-,CASGGTSGNQPQHF,TGTGCTAGTGGGGGGACATCTGGCAATCAGCCCCAGCATTTT
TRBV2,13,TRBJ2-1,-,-,CASSVLEGSEQFF,TGTGCCAGCAGTGTGCTAGAGGGAAGTGAGCAGTTCTTC
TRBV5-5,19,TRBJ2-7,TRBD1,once,CASSLVFGQGAAGLYEQYF,TGTGCCAGCAGCTTGGTTTTCGGACAGGGTGCGGCAGGCCTATACGAGCAGTACTTC
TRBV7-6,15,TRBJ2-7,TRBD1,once,CASSYRTGAADEQYF,TGTGCCAGCAGCTACCGGACAGGGGCGGCCGACGAGCAGTACTTC
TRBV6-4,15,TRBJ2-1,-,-,CASSDSGRADNEQFF,TGTGCCAGCAGTGACTCGGGGCGGGCGGACAATGAGCAGTTCTTC
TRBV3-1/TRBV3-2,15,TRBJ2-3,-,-,CATGGLRGSTDTQYF,TGTGCCACCGGGGGATTACGGGGGAGCACAGATACGCAGTATTTT
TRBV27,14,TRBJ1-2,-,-,CASSGTGTRKGYTF,TGTGCCAGCAGTGGAACCGGGACACGGAAAGGCTACACCTTC
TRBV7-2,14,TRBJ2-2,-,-,CASRAGINTGELFF,TGTGCCAGCCGGGCGGGAATTAACACCGGGGAGCTGTTTTTT
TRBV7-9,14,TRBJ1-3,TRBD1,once,CARGQGATGNTIYF,TGTGCCCGGGGACAGGGGGCAACTGGAAACACCATATATTTT